This is a list of T cell receptor beta chains from one sample in a study of T and B cells in COVID-19 patients. A single record per CDR3 protein comes from TCRdb applying MiXCR to the multiplex PCR reads. This sample yields more than 12,000 distinct CDR3 sequences, of which under 30% are seen a single time; approximately 1% belongs to the top ten. Sequenced material: blood. The source is a human donor who had recovered from COVID-19. Each CDR3 is given with its conserved first and last residue. A D gene is named only where the DNA matches it firmly. The size field is filled for only some rows; it gives once, few, many or a size class.

TRBD2,TRBJ2-3,TRBV14,.,TGTGCCAGCAGCCAGATAATAGGACTAGCGGGGGATACGCAGTATTTT,CASSQIIGLAGDTQYF
TRBD2,TRBJ2-5,TRBV5-6,few,TGTGCCAGCAGCTTGTTCGGGGGGTCCGGCGAGACCCAGTACTTC,CASSLFGGSGETQYF
TRBD1,TRBJ1-4,TRBV27,many,TGTGCCAGCAGTTTTGACAGGGGGGCTAATGAAAAACTGTTTTTT,CASSFDRGANEKLFF
TRBD2,TRBJ2-1,TRBV6-2/TRBV6-3,few,TGTGCCAGCAGTTATTTCGGGACTAGCGGGAGGACTCAAGAGGTGGATGAGCAGTTCTTC,CASSYFGTSGRTQEVDEQFF
TRBD1,TRBJ2-1,TRBV5-6,few,TGTGCCAGCAGCCAGGGCTTGGGGACAGGGGGTACCCGGAATGAGCAGTTCTTC,CASSQGLGTGGTRNEQFF
TRBD1,TRBJ1-2,TRBV18,.,TGTGCCAGCTCAAACACAGGGGGCGGCTACACCTTC,CASSNTGGGYTF
.,TRBJ2-3,TRBV6-6,medium-sized,TGTGCCAGCAGTTTGGGAGATACGCAGTATTTT,CASSLGDTQYF
.,TRBJ2-3,TRBV20-1,.,TGCAGTGCTAAAATCACAGATACGCAGTATTTT,CSAKITDTQYF
.,TRBJ1-1,TRBV19,medium-sized,TGTGCCAGTAGTGTCCTCGGAGCTGAAGCTTTCTTT,CASSVLGAEAFF
.,TRBJ2-3,TRBV24-1,.,TGTGCCACCAGTGACCTAATGAGGGGTCCAGATACGCAGTATTTT,CATSDLMRGPDTQYF
TRBD1,TRBJ1-1,TRBV19,medium-sized,TGTGCCAGCCGACAGGGGCTGAACACTGAAGCTTTCTTT,CASRQGLNTEAFF
.,TRBJ1-1,TRBV11-3,many,TGTGCCAGCAGCTACCGGGTGCGAGAAGCTTTCTTT,CASSYRVREAFF
.,TRBJ2-7,TRBV4-3,.,TGCGCCAGCAGCCAAGATCCCCCAGCCGAGCAGTACTTC,CASSQDPPAEQYF
TRBD1,TRBJ1-5,TRBV27,.,TGTGCCAGCAGGGGGACAGCTCAGAATCAGCCCCAGCATTTT,CASRGTAQNQPQHF
TRBD1,TRBJ1-1,TRBV29-1,medium-sized,TGCAGCGCGGTCCGTCTGACAGGGTGGGACACTGAAGCTTTCTTT,CSAVRLTGWDTEAFF
TRBD2,TRBJ2-4,TRBV19,many,TGTGCCAGCTCGTCTAGGTGGCGGGAGGTCCAAAACATTCAGTACTTC,CASSSRWREVQNIQYF
TRBD2,TRBJ2-7,TRBV6-1,few,TGTGCCAGCGGCATAGCGGGGGAAGCCTACGAGCAGTACTTC,CASGIAGEAYEQYF
TRBD2,TRBJ2-3,TRBV5-1,.,TGCGCCAGCAGCTTCGAGACTAGCGGGGGGCCTGGAGATACGCAGTATTTT,CASSFETSGGPGDTQYF
.,TRBJ2-3,TRBV6-4,few,TGTGCCAGCAGTGCCTGGGAGTCAGATACGCAGTATTTT,CASSAWESDTQYF
.,TRBJ1-5,TRBV12-3/TRBV12-4,few,TGTGCCAGCAGTTGGCTGAATCAGCCCCAGCATTTT,CASSWLNQPQHF
TRBD2,TRBJ2-5,TRBV7-2,.,TGTGCCAGCAGCTTAGCTCTAGCGGGGGGGTGGGAGACCCAGTACTTC,CASSLALAGGWETQYF
TRBD1,TRBJ1-5,TRBV6-5,.,TGTGCCAGCAGTTACTCGAGGGACAGTAATCAGCCCCAGCATTTT,CASSYSRDSNQPQHF
.,TRBJ2-7,TRBV10-3,few,TGTGCCATCAGCACCCCATACGAGCAGTACTTC,CAISTPYEQYF
TRBD1,TRBJ1-2,TRBV5-6,.,TGTGCCAGCAGCAGCCTCCTAGTGGGACAGGGGGCGAGTAGGGCTTATGGCTACACCTTC,CASSSLLVGQGASRAYGYTF
.,TRBJ1-4,TRBV12-3/TRBV12-4,.,TGTGCCAGCAGTTTGAGGGCTACTAATGAAAAACTGTTTTTT,CASSLRATNEKLFF
TRBD2,TRBJ2-1,TRBV19,medium-sized,TGTGCCAGTAGTATGAGGGGACTAGCGGGAGGGTTTGAGCAGTTCTTC,CASSMRGLAGGFEQFF
TRBD1,TRBJ1-6,TRBV6-2/TRBV6-3,.,TGTGCCAGCAGTCGAGGGGGGACAGAGAATTCACCCCTCCACTTT,CASSRGGTENSPLHF
TRBD2,TRBJ2-1,TRBV24-1,few,TGTGCCACCAGTGACTTCACTAGCGGGAGGACGGTGAATGAGCAGTTCTTC,CATSDFTSGRTVNEQFF
.,TRBJ1-2,TRBV6-5,.,TGTGCCAGCAGTGGGACGGGGGGCTATGGCTACACCTTC,CASSGTGGYGYTF
.,TRBJ2-1,TRBV19,medium-sized,TGTGCCAGTAGTATAAGGCAATCCTACAATGAGCAGTTCTTC,CASSIRQSYNEQFF
.,TRBJ2-7,TRBV19,medium-sized,TGTGCCAGTAGTATTTTTACCCAATCCGAGCAGTACTTC,CASSIFTQSEQYF
.,TRBJ1-1,TRBV19,medium-sized,TGTGCCAGCAGCACAACGGGGGACACTGAAGCTTTCTTT,CASSTTGDTEAFF
TRBD1,TRBJ2-2,TRBV7-2,few,TGTGCCAGCAGCTTCCGATCTTCCGGACAGGGGATGGGCGGGGAGCTGTTTTTT,CASSFRSSGQGMGGELFF
.,TRBJ2-3,TRBV5-4,.,TGTGCCAGCAGCTTGGTGGCAGATACGCAGTATTTT,CASSLVADTQYF
.,TRBJ2-7,TRBV18,medium-sized,TGTGCCAGCTCACCCGGGCAGGGCGCAGGCGAGCAGTACTTC,CASSPGQGAGEQYF
.,TRBJ2-1,TRBV12-3/TRBV12-4,few,TGTGCCAGCAACAATCTAAAGAAAAACAATGAGCAGTTCTTC,CASNNLKKNNEQFF
TRBD1,TRBJ1-4,TRBV5-6,few,TGTGCCAGCAGCTTACAGGGGGCTTTAGAAAAACTGTTTTTT,CASSLQGALEKLFF
.,TRBJ2-3,TRBV6-2/TRBV6-3,.,TGTGCCAGCAGCCGCGTAGATACGCAGTATTTT,CASSRVDTQYF
.,TRBJ2-4,TRBV6-6,few,TGTGCCAGCCCGAACGACACCTTTAAAATTCAGTACTTC,CASPNDTFKIQYF
.,TRBJ1-1,TRBV30,.,TGTGCCTGGAGTGTTTGGGCACCCCTAGCGAACACTGAAGCTTTCTTT,CAWSVWAPLANTEAFF
.,TRBJ1-5,TRBV30,few,TGTGCCTGGAGGGGTACAGGGAGAGGCAATCAGCCCCAGCATTTT,CAWRGTGRGNQPQHF
.,TRBJ1-2,TRBV15,few,TGTGCCACCAGCAGAGTTGGACGGACTAACTATGGCTACACCTTC,CATSRVGRTNYGYTF